The rows below give T cell receptor beta chains drawn from one sample of a study of CD8 T cells in ankylosing spondylitis. TCRdb passed the 5' RACE reads through MiXCR, listing each CDR3 protein once. The sample includes about 240,000 distinct CDR3 sequences, 8% to 9.5% of them seen just once. Sequencing input: blood, either unsorted or a sorted T cell fraction (not recorded which). The source is a male donor with ankylosing spondylitis or in good health (not recorded which). The CDR3 runs from the conserved cysteine through the conserved F or W. The D gene is left open where the match is weak. Only some rows state a clone size, as once, few, many or a class for expanded clones.

d_gene | j_gene | abundance | v_gene | CDR3aa | CDR3nt
TRBD2 | TRBJ2-1 | . | TRBV7-9 | CASSSTSGAYNEQFF | TGTGCCAGCAGCTCCACTAGCGGGGCATACAATGAGCAGTTCTTC
. | TRBJ1-3 | few | TRBV10-2 | CASSGNYTIYF | TGCGCCAGCAGTGGTAACTACACCATATATTTT
. | TRBJ2-1 | many | TRBV5-1 | CASSLEGTTTSIREQFF | TGCGCCAGCAGCTTGGAGGGGACAACCACTAGCATCCGTGAGCAGTTCTTC
. | TRBJ1-2 | many | TRBV19 | CASSSRDRDGYTF | TGTGCCAGTAGTAGCCGGGACCGCGATGGCTACACCTTC
. | TRBJ2-5 | many | TRBV20-1 | CSASGYQETQYF | TGCAGTGCTAGTGGCTACCAAGAGACCCAGTACTTC
. | TRBJ2-1 | few | TRBV20-1 | CSARWAVEQFF | TGCAGTGCTAGATGGGCCGTTGAGCAGTTCTTC
. | TRBJ2-4 | . | TRBV20-1 | CSARDRSIQYF | TGCAGTGCTAGAGATCGTTCCATTCAGTACTTC
TRBD2 | TRBJ2-1 | many | TRBV24-1 | CATSAPSGGASYNEQFF | TGTGCCACCAGTGCTCCTAGCGGGGGGGCTTCCTACAATGAGCAGTTCTTC
. | TRBJ2-3 | few | TRBV20-1 | CSAYPVGRGMAQYF | TGCAGTGCTTATCCGGTGGGTAGGGGCATGGCGCAGTATTTT
TRBD1 | TRBJ2-1 | . | TRBV3-1 | CASSQAGGHEQFF | TGTGCCAGCAGCCAAGCAGGGGGCCATGAGCAGTTCTTC
TRBD1 | TRBJ2-2 | many | TRBV19 | CASSGQGQVLTGELFF | TGTGCCAGTAGTGGCCAGGGACAGGTCCTTACCGGGGAGCTGTTTTTT
. | TRBJ2-1 | . | TRBV4-3 | CASSQDPVAGEQFF | TGCGCCAGCAGCCAAGACCCAGTTGCGGGTGAGCAGTTCTTC
. | TRBJ1-3 | many | TRBV12-3/TRBV12-4 | CASSPRQFAGNTIYF | TGTGCCAGCAGTCCCCGACAGTTTGCCGGAAACACCATATATTTT
TRBD2 | TRBJ2-7 | few | TRBV20-1 | CSTSGGAGEAYEQYF | TGCAGTACCTCCGGGGGTGCGGGAGAGGCGTACGAGCAGTACTTC
. | TRBJ2-3 | many | TRBV7-2 | CASSLAGISTDTQYF | TGTGCCAGCAGCTTAGCGGGGATCAGCACAGATACGCAGTATTTT
. | TRBJ2-5 | . | TRBV7-3 | CASSLDGGETQYF | TGTGCCAGCAGCTTGGACGGAGGAGAGACCCAGTACTTC
. | TRBJ1-1 | many | TRBV4-2 | CASSQADWNTEAFF | TGTGCCAGCAGCCAGGCAGACTGGAACACTGAAGCTTTCTTT
. | TRBJ2-1 | once | TRBV18 | CASSPPVASRAYNEQFF | TGTGCCAGCTCACCACCGGTGGCGTCGAGGGCCTACAATGAGCAGTTCTTC
. | TRBJ1-3 | many | TRBV5-1 | CASSLTGNTIYF | TGCGCCAGCAGCTTGACTGGAAACACCATATATTTT
TRBD2 | TRBJ2-1 | . | TRBV5-5 | CASSRLAGTPNEQFF | TGTGCCAGCAGCCGACTAGCGGGAACCCCCAATGAGCAGTTCTTC
. | TRBJ2-3 | many | TRBV7-9 | CASSPVLGWDTQYF | TGTGCCAGCAGCCCCGTGCTGGGATGGGATACGCAGTATTTT
. | TRBJ1-1 | many | TRBV20-1 | CSARSLNTEAFF | TGCAGTGCTAGATCCCTGAACACTGAAGCTTTCTTT
. | TRBJ1-1 | few | TRBV7-6 | CASSLVGWGLTTGGPHTEAFF | TGTGCCAGCAGCTTAGTTGGTTGGGGGCTGACCACGGGGGGACCCCACACTGAAGCTTTCTTT
TRBD1 | TRBJ2-6 | many | TRBV20-1 | CSARDRTGPRSGANVLTF | TGCAGTGCTAGAGATCGGACAGGGCCTCGCTCTGGGGCCAACGTCCTGACTTTC
TRBD2 | TRBJ2-5 | many | TRBV5-1 | CASSLWVSGETQYF | TGCGCCAGCAGCTTGTGGGTTAGCGGGGAGACCCAGTACTTC
. | TRBJ2-3 | many | TRBV29-1 | CSVVEEGRTDTQYF | TGCAGCGTTGTAGAAGAGGGCCGCACAGATACGCAGTATTTT
. | TRBJ2-2 | many | TRBV20-1 | CSAPLRGAGTGELFF | TGCAGTGCTCCGCTTCGGGGGGCCGGCACCGGGGAGCTGTTTTTT
TRBD2 | TRBJ2-7 | many | TRBV20-1 | CSATGTSMYEQYF | TGCAGTGCTACCGGGACTAGCATGTACGAGCAGTACTTC
TRBD1 | TRBJ2-3 | many | TRBV2 | CASSEGDRGTDTQYF | TGTGCCAGCAGTGAAGGGGACAGGGGGACAGATACGCAGTATTTT
. | TRBJ1-1 | many | TRBV5-1 | CASSLGGVMNTEAFF | TGCGCCAGCAGCTTGGGTGGGGTTATGAACACTGAAGCTTTCTTT
. | TRBJ2-7 | few | TRBV18 | CASSTGRDYEQYF | TGTGCCAGCTCAACCGGACGGGACTACGAGCAGTACTTC
TRBD1 | TRBJ1-2 | many | TRBV12-3/TRBV12-4 | CASSLRTGNGYTF | TGTGCCAGCAGTCTCCGGACAGGGAACGGCTACACCTTC
. | TRBJ1-1 | . | TRBV7-3 | CASSLDPASTAFF | TGTGCCAGCAGCTTAGATCCGGCTTCCACGGCTTTCTTT
TRBD2 | TRBJ2-2 | few | TRBV30 | CAWRGLTSGTGGELFF | TGTGCCTGGAGGGGGTTGACTAGCGGGACCGGCGGGGAGCTGTTTTTT
. | TRBJ2-1 | . | TRBV12-3/TRBV12-4 | CASRPLGWGYNEQFF | TGTGCCAGCAGGCCCTTAGGGTGGGGATACAATGAGCAGTTCTTC
TRBD2 | TRBJ2-6 | . | TRBV4-1 | CASSQREGAGANVLTF | TGCGCCAGCAGCCAAAGGGAGGGCGCCGGGGCCAACGTCCTGACTTTC
. | TRBJ2-2 | many | TRBV20-1 | CSASPVYTGELFF | TGCAGTGCTAGTCCCGTGTACACCGGGGAGCTGTTTTTT
. | TRBJ1-1 | many | TRBV20-1 | CSAMVYGLNTEAFF | TGCAGTGCTATGGTTTACGGACTGAACACTGAAGCTTTCTTT
. | TRBJ2-1 | many | TRBV7-9 | CASSLPRGPGNEQFF | TGTGCCAGCAGCCTTCCCCGGGGGCCCGGGAATGAGCAGTTCTTC
TRBD1 | TRBJ2-1 | . | TRBV7-2 | CASSLPGTGMEQFF | TGTGCCAGCAGCTTGCCCGGGACAGGGATGGAGCAGTTCTTC
TRBD1 | TRBJ1-2 | many | TRBV7-2 | CASSLSLQGAPGYTF | TGTGCCAGCAGCTTATCACTCCAGGGGGCGCCGGGCTACACCTTC
. | TRBJ2-4 | . | TRBV7-3 | CASSLRAGGGSDIQYF | TGTGCCAGCAGCTTAAGGGCAGGGGGAGGATCGGACATTCAGTACTTC
. | TRBJ2-1 | . | TRBV7-8 | CASSLGRTVEQFF | TGTGCCAGCAGCTTAGGGAGGACGGTTGAGCAGTTCTTC
TRBD1 | TRBJ1-1 | many | TRBV15 | CATSRGQGRMNTEAFF | TGTGCCACCAGCAGAGGACAGGGGCGCATGAACACTGAAGCTTTCTTT
TRBD2 | TRBJ2-1 | many | TRBV10-3 | CAISDAGGPGNEQFF | TGTGCCATCAGTGATGCGGGGGGGCCTGGCAATGAGCAGTTCTTC
. | TRBJ2-5 | . | TRBV18 | CASSPSKETQYF | TGTGCCAGCTCACCAAGTAAAGAGACCCAGTACTTC
. | TRBJ1-3 | many | TRBV20-1 | CSAPSGISGNTIYF | TGCAGTGCTCCTTCAGGGATCTCAGGAAACACCATATATTTT
. | TRBJ2-2 | many | TRBV9 | CASSFSSTGELFF | TGTGCCAGCAGCTTCTCTAGCACCGGGGAGCTGTTTTTT
. | TRBJ2-7 | many | TRBV20-1 | CSAREDAARPYEQYF | TGCAGTGCTAGAGAGGACGCGGCCCGGCCCTACGAGCAGTACTTC